The entry that follows covers one T cell receptor beta chain sequence. This specimen belongs to a study of OX40 agonist ivuxolimab in advanced cancers. V shed 5 bases and J shed 7 bases, with 17 bases lying between them. The CDR3 covers 14 residues. Germline CDR1 reads SGHVS; CDR2 reads FQNEAQ. A history of autoimmune disease or systemic immunosuppression excluded patients. With baseline, cycle 4 day 1, and cycle 7 day 1 as timepoints, blood was sampled. The assay was immunoSEQ multiplex PCR, and TCRdb's table has in-frame clones only and misses some. The data contain just under 65,000 clones, roughly 81% of them singletons.

The chain is built from TRBV7-8 and TRBJ1-2; D might be TRBD1 (5 bases). The sequenced sample was CD4+ or CD8+ T cells sorted from blood, obtained in a trial of the OX40 agonist ivuxolimab. This receptor was taken from an adult with an advanced solid tumor such as melanoma, head and neck, liver or kidney cancer. CDR3 nucleotide sequence: TGTGCCAGCAGCCCCCCGGGGGTGGTGGGTGGCTACACCTTC. This translates into CASSPPGVVGGYTF.